These 25 T cell receptor beta chains share one sample of origin, sequenced in a study of blood T cell repertoires in COVID-19. Data came from immunoSEQ multiplex PCR; TCRdb stores just in-frame clones and leaves some out. The table shows some 240,000 clones, with about 90% occurring only once. The material sequenced was PBMCs or T cells enriched from blood (not recorded which). These receptors all come from a woman aged 40 to 50 with acute COVID-19.

The chain's CDR3 is CASSLSLAGGPGETQYF. The CDR3 nucleotides read TGCGCCAGCAGCTTAAGTCTAGCGGGAGGGCCTGGGGAGACCCAGTACTTC. This sequence joins TRBV5-1 and TRBJ2-5; 12 nucleotides match TRBD2. This CDR3 contains 17 residues. With V trimmed by 2 bases and J by 5 bases, 10 bases remained unmatched. Germline V gene sequence: CDR1 SGHRS, CDR2 YFSETQ. Variable domain in full (rest from reference TRBV5-1 and TRBJ2-5): KAGVTQTPRYLIKTRGQQVTLSCSPISGHRSVSWYQQTPGQGLQFLFEYFSETQRNKGNFPGRFSGRQFSNSRSEMNVSTLELGDSALYLCASSLSLAGGPGETQYFGPGTRLLVL.

This clone was detected only once. V and J are TRBV5-1 and TRBJ2-3; possible D gene TRBD2, 6 bases. The CDR3 is 14 residues long. Per the germline V gene, CDR1 is SGHRS and CDR2 is YFSETQ. The V gene lost 4 bases and the J gene lost 4 bases, with 13 bases spanning the gap. This CDR3 is CASSPRESADTQYF. As DNA, the CDR3 is TGCGCCAGCAGCCCTCGGGAGTCGGCAGATACGCAGTATTTT.

As DNA, the CDR3 is TGTGCCAGCAGCCGAGCTAGCGATTGGGAGTATTTT. Amino acids: CASSRASDWEYF. This rearrangement joins TRBV12-3 or TRBV12-4 to TRBJ2-3; D might be TRBD2 (6 bases). The CDR3 sequence is 12 residues long. The V end lost 6 bases, the J end lost 13 bases, and 17 bases lay between the germline ends.

V is TRBV6-1 and J is TRBJ1-4, with unresolved D. CDR1 and CDR2 from the germline V gene are MNHNS and SASEGT. This CDR3 region has 15 residues. Trimming cost V 1 base and J 5 bases, with 11 bases left between them. The CDR3 DNA is TGTGCCAGCAGTGAAGGCTCCCTCAGGAATGAAAAACTGTTTTTT. Translation: CASSEGSLRNEKLFF.

The chain couples TRBV6-2 or TRBV6-3 to TRBJ2-7; TRBD2 matches 7 bases. Germline CDR1 is MNHEY and CDR2 is SVGEGT. The CDR3 extends over 15 amino acids. V shed 6 bases, J shed 4 bases, and the junction held 12 bases outside the gene matches. In DNA form, the CDR3 reads TGTGCCAGCAGCCACCGGGGCGGGAGTAGGTACGAGCAGTACTTC. Protein product: CASSHRGGSRYEQYF.

The chain is built from TRBV5-6 and TRBJ2-3, with D maybe TRBD2 (6 bases). CDR3 size: 14 residues. V lost 5 bases and J lost 2, with 12 bases in between. The germline CDR1 and CDR2 sequences are SGHDT and YYEEEE. The CDR3 region is CASSRGGITDTQYF. DNA for the CDR3: TGTGCCAGCAGTAGGGGCGGGATCACAGATACGCAGTATTTT.

This chain joins TRBV27 and TRBJ2-7; D gene unclear. The CDR3 extends over 14 amino acids. With 4 bases removed from V and 0 bases from J, the gap between germline ends came to 10 bases. CDR1 MNHEY and CDR2 SMNVEV come from the germline V gene (reference sequence). The CDR3 spells CASSSNYNSYEQYF. The DNA of the CDR3 is TGTGCCAGCAGTTCCAACTATAACTCCTACGAGCAGTACTTC.

The chain uses TRBV5-5 and TRBJ2-7; 10 bases map to TRBD2. The germline CDR1 and CDR2 sequences are SGHKS and YYEKEE (reference sequence). The trim removed 4 bases at V and 4 bases at J, leaving 5 bases unmatched. This CDR3 has 14 amino acids. CDR3 region: CASSGGLAEYEQYF. CDR3 nucleotides: TGTGCCAGCAGCGGTGGACTAGCGGAATACGAGCAGTACTTC.

The chain has TRBV9 and TRBJ1-1; D gene unclear. The CDR3 has 15 amino acids. V was trimmed by 4 bases and J by 3 bases, leaving 16 bases between them. In germline, CDR1 is SGDLS, CDR2 YYNGEE. CDR3 amino acids: CASSSVGVGHTEAFF. The DNA of the CDR3 is TGTGCCAGCAGCAGCGTAGGAGTAGGCCACACTGAAGCTTTCTTT. The whole variable domain, remainder taken from reference TRBV9 and TRBJ1-1, is DSGVTQTPKHLITATGQRVTLRCSPRSGDLSVYWYQQSLDQGLQFLIQYYNGEERAKGNILERFSAQQFPDLHSELNLSSLELGDSALYFCASSSVGVGHTEAFFGQGTRLTVV.

This chain joins TRBV3-1 (or the pseudogene TRBV3-2) and TRBJ2-7; possibly TRBD2 for D (6 bases). Germline-derived CDR1 and CDR2 are LGHDT and YNNKEL (reference sequence). This CDR3 region has 14 residues. V lost 0 bases, J lost 5 bases, and 11 bases lay in between. The CDR3 here is CASSQDVAVNEQYF. For the CDR3, the DNA is TGTGCCAGCAGCCAAGATGTAGCGGTTAACGAGCAGTACTTC.

The V gene is TRBV5-1, the J gene TRBJ2-1; 11 nucleotides align to TRBD2. The CDR3 contains 15 residues. The junction had 7 bases not matched to a gene; V was cut back by 4 bases and J by 7 bases. The germline gives CDR1 SGHRS, CDR2 YFSETQ. CDR3 sequence (DNA): TGCGCCAGCAGCATACTAGCGGGAGAAGAGAATGAGCAGTTCTTC. It yields the protein CASSILAGEENEQFF.

The chain combines TRBV6-5 with TRBJ1-2; TRBD1 is a possible D gene (5 bases). V gave up 6 bases and J gave up 5 bases, with 13 bases separating them. This CDR3 has 13 amino acids. The germline V gene encodes CDR1 MNHEY and CDR2 SVGAGI. The CDR3 DNA follows: TGTGCCAGCAGACCCGGGACTGCATATGGCTACACCTTC. Protein: CASRPGTAYGYTF.

J is TRBJ2-1 and V is TRBV6-5, with 8 nucleotides matching TRBD2. The CDR3 runs 14 residues. Germline CDR1 reads MNHEY; CDR2 reads SVGAGI. The V segment lost 6 bases and the J segment 8 bases; nucleotides outside the gene matches: 9. CDR3 residues: CASSFRTAGDEQFF. The CDR3 bases are TGTGCCAGCAGCTTCCGGACAGCGGGAGATGAGCAGTTCTTC.

The chain uses TRBV24-1 and TRBJ2-5, with no clear D. Trimming shortened V by 4 bases and J by 1 base, and 6 bases separated the two germline ends. This CDR3 has 13 residues. Per germline, CDR1 KGHDR and CDR2 SFDVKD. CDR3 region: CATSDRIQETQYF. The CDR3 nucleotides read TGTGCCACCAGTGACAGAATCCAAGAGACCCAGTACTTC.

V is TRBV3-1 (or the pseudogene TRBV3-2) and J is TRBJ2-1, with 8 bases fitting TRBD2. V was pared by 4 bases and J by 4 bases, with 3 bases of the junction left unmatched. Per the germline V gene, CDR1 is LGHDT and CDR2 is YNNKEL (reference sequence). The CDR3 is 14 amino acids. The CDR3 protein is CASSPGTSYNEQFF. The DNA for the CDR3 is TGTGCCAGCAGCCCCGGGACTAGTTACAATGAGCAGTTCTTC.

This clone has more than one count but fewer than ten. V and J are TRBV18 and TRBJ1-1, with 8 bases aligning to TRBD1. CDR3 length equals 12 residues. Trimming removed 5 bases from V and 11 bases from J; junction bases left unmatched: 7. Germline values: CDR1 KGHSH, CDR2 LQKENI. The DNA of the CDR3 is TGTGCCAGCTCAACAGGGGGGACAGTCGCTTTCTTT. Translated: CASSTGGTVAFF.

This rearrangement joins TRBV4-1 to TRBJ2-1, with TRBD2 matching 7 bases. Trimming cost V 4 bases and J 2 bases; bases outside gene matches: 8. There are 16 residues in the CDR3. Germline loops: CDR1 MGHRA, CDR2 YSYEKL. CDR3 amino acids: CASSPPTSEPYNEQFF. The CDR3 coding sequence is TGCGCCAGCAGCCCCCCAACTAGCGAACCCTACAATGAGCAGTTCTTC.

This clone came up once. This chain joins TRBV28 and TRBJ1-1; tentative D call: TRBD1 (5 bases). CDR1 is MDHEN, CDR2 SYDVKM, per germline. V lost 5 bases and J lost 0, with 16 bases in between. The CDR3 sequence is 16 residues long. The CDR3 loop reads CASSHSMDTLNTEAFF. The CDR3, as DNA: TGTGCCAGCAGTCACTCAATGGACACCTTGAACACTGAAGCTTTCTTT.

V gene TRBV2 combines with J gene TRBJ1-5, with no clear D. Germline V gene data show CDR1 as SNHLY and CDR2 as FYNNEI. CDR3 length: 16 residues. The V end lost 4 bases, the J end lost 9 bases, and 22 bases lay between the germline ends. In DNA form, the CDR3 reads TGTGCCAGCAGTGTAAAGGAACCCGGCGGGTTTACGCCCCAGCATTTT. Residues: CASSVKEPGGFTPQHF.

The chain employs TRBV11-2 and TRBJ1-1; TRBD1 matches at 7 bases. This CDR3 has 15 amino acids. The germline CDR1 and CDR2 sequences are SGHAT and FQNNGV. After removal of 6 bases from V and 1 base from J, the junction contained 8 bases not matched to a gene. CDR3 bases: TGTGCCAGCAGTTATGAAACAGGGGAGAACACTGAAGCTTTCTTT. Amino acid sequence: CASSYETGENTEAFF.

This clone has a handful of counts. The chain is built from TRBV13 and TRBJ1-6; TRBD1 is a possible D gene (6 bases). The V gene's germline CDR1 is PRHDT and CDR2 FYEKMQ (reference sequence). Trimming left V 3 bases short and J 6 bases short, with 15 bases between. The CDR3 loop spans 16 amino acids. The CDR3 nucleotides are TGTGCCAGCAGCTTCAAACTGGGGGGGCGTAATTCACCCCTCCACTTT. Translated, it gives CASSFKLGGRNSPLHF.

The chain couples TRBV5-1 to TRBJ2-7, with a tentative D call TRBD1 (6 bases). Germline lookup yields CDR1 SGHRS and CDR2 YFSETQ. The CDR3 contains 14 residues. Trimming removed 4 bases from V and 2 bases from J, with 13 bases in between. CDR3 region: CASSTRQVPYEQYF. CDR3 nucleotides: TGCGCCAGCAGCACCCGACAGGTCCCCTACGAGCAGTACTTC.

This clone was counted a few times. The gene calls are TRBV11-3 and TRBJ1-2; D is uncertain. Deletions cut 3 bases from V and 2 bases from J, with 13 bases between. Per the germline V gene, CDR1 is SGHNT and CDR2 is YENEEA. This CDR3 has 15 amino acids. Here the CDR3 DNA reads TGTGCCAGCAGCTTCGGATATGACAAAAACTATGGCTACACCTTC. It encodes CASSFGYDKNYGYTF.

The V call is TRBV5-1, the J call TRBJ2-5, with 8 nucleotides matching TRBD2. This CDR3 has 15 amino acids. V lost 4 bases to trimming and J lost 5 bases; unmatched junction nucleotides: 10. Germline V gene lookup returns CDR1 SGHRS and CDR2 YFSETQ. CDR3 DNA sequence: TGCGCCAGCAGCGCCCAAGCGGGAGCCGAGGAGACCCAGTACTTC. Residues: CASSAQAGAEETQYF.

The chain recombines TRBV5-1 with TRBJ2-7, with D hard to call. V was clipped by 1 base and J by 3 bases, with 8 bases between them. The CDR3 spans 13 residues. Germline V gives CDR1 SGHRS, CDR2 YFSETQ. For the CDR3, the DNA is TGCGCCAGCAGCTTGTTGGCAGACTACGAGCAGTACTTC. Amino acid sequence: CASSLLADYEQYF.